This paragraph covers one T cell receptor (beta chain) sequence. The data were taken from a study of blood T cells in healthy people across ages. PCR was performed a second time for about 6 to 11 cycles using a sample-barcoded 5' primer and a J-beta primer mix. MiXCR was run by TCRdb on the 5' RACE reads, yielding one entry per CDR3 protein. The sample lists about 1.7 million distinct CDR3 sequences, 28% occurring once. In germline, CDR1 is SGHAT, CDR2 FQDESV (reference sequence). The CDR3 is made up of 17 amino acids. With 3 bases removed from V and 0 bases from J, the gap between germline ends came to 18 bases.

This receptor was identified in a woman aged 25-40 years in good health. Sequences were obtained from blood. The gene calls are TRBV11-1 and TRBJ2-7; D gene unclear. This chain's CDR3 is CASSFANGPTSSYEQYF. The CDR3 DNA is TGTGCCAGCAGCTTTGCTAACGGACCTACGAGCTCCTACGAGCAGTACTTC. The variable domain in full, with the rest retrieved from reference TRBV11-1 and TRBJ2-7, is EAEVAQSPRYKITEKSQAVAFWCDPISGHATLYWYRQILGQGPELLVQFQDESVVDDSQLPKDRFSAERLKGVDSTLKIQPAELGDSAMYLCASSFANGPTSSYEQYFGPGTRLTVT.